This is a list of T cell receptor beta chains from one sample in a study of Graves' ophthalmopathy and Graves' hyperthyroidism. TCRdb re-called the multiplex PCR reads with MiXCR, one entry per CDR3 protein. Seen here are nearly 400,000 distinct CDR3 sequences, roughly 18% observed once, and the top ten hold around 1.5%. The sample consisted of peripheral blood. These receptors all stem from a woman in her late teens or twenties with Graves' ophthalmopathy. Both conserved end residues are part of each CDR3. The order of the fields is V gene, D gene, CDR3 length, clone size, J gene, CDR3 protein, CDR3 DNA. D genes are given only for firm matches. Only part of the rows carry a size: once, few, many, or a class if the clone is expanded.

v_gene: TRBV4-2
d_gene: TRBD1
len: 16
abundance: .
j_gene: TRBJ1-5
CDR3aa: CASSHRDRVFNQPQHF
CDR3nt: TGTGCCAGCAGCCACCGGGACAGGGTTTTCAATCAGCCCCAGCATTTT

v_gene: TRBV27
d_gene: TRBD2
len: 17
abundance: many
j_gene: TRBJ2-2
CDR3aa: CASSLLAGGPNTGELFF
CDR3nt: TGTGCCAGCAGTTTATTGGCGGGAGGCCCGAACACCGGGGAGCTGTTTTTT

v_gene: TRBV12-3/TRBV12-4
d_gene: TRBD1
len: 14
abundance: many
j_gene: TRBJ2-2
CDR3aa: CASRGQVNTGELFF
CDR3nt: TGTGCCAGCAGAGGACAGGTTAACACCGGGGAGCTGTTTTTT

v_gene: TRBV30
d_gene: .
len: 14
abundance: many
j_gene: TRBJ1-5
CDR3aa: CAWSADSLNQPQHF
CDR3nt: TGTGCCTGGAGTGCGGACTCCCTCAATCAGCCCCAGCATTTT

v_gene: TRBV7-2
d_gene: TRBD2
len: 17
abundance: many
j_gene: TRBJ2-2
CDR3aa: CASSPRLAGGQTGELFF
CDR3nt: TGTGCCAGCAGCCCCAGACTAGCGGGAGGTCAGACCGGGGAGCTGTTTTTT

v_gene: TRBV19
d_gene: TRBD1
len: 13
abundance: many
j_gene: TRBJ1-2
CDR3aa: CASSADRGYGYTF
CDR3nt: TGTGCCAGTAGTGCGGACAGGGGGTATGGCTACACCTTC

v_gene: TRBV12-3/TRBV12-4
d_gene: TRBD1
len: 16
abundance: .
j_gene: TRBJ1-6
CDR3aa: CASSLKGQGVLSPLHF
CDR3nt: TGTGCCAGCAGTTTGAAGGGACAGGGGGTTCTATCACCCCTCCACTTT

v_gene: TRBV12-3/TRBV12-4
d_gene: .
len: 18
abundance: many
j_gene: TRBJ2-5
CDR3aa: CASTLILLTGRNQETQYF
CDR3nt: TGTGCCAGCACCCTCATACTATTGACGGGTAGGAACCAAGAGACCCAGTACTTC

v_gene: TRBV20-1
d_gene: .
len: 14
abundance: many
j_gene: TRBJ1-1
CDR3aa: CSARHPTENTEAFF
CDR3nt: TGCAGTGCTAGACACCCAACCGAGAACACTGAAGCTTTCTTT

v_gene: TRBV14
d_gene: .
len: 16
abundance: few
j_gene: TRBJ2-5
CDR3aa: CASSQEGAGSRETQYF
CDR3nt: TGTGCCAGCAGCCAAGAAGGAGCAGGGAGTAGAGAGACCCAGTACTTC

v_gene: TRBV10-3
d_gene: .
len: 12
abundance: many
j_gene: TRBJ2-7
CDR3aa: CAISETLYEQYF
CDR3nt: TGTGCCATCAGTGAAACCCTATACGAGCAGTACTTC

v_gene: TRBV12-3/TRBV12-4
d_gene: .
len: 13
abundance: many
j_gene: TRBJ1-5
CDR3aa: CASSFRDNQPQHF
CDR3nt: TGTGCCAGCAGTTTCAGGGACAATCAGCCCCAGCATTTT

v_gene: TRBV20-1
d_gene: .
len: 14
abundance: many
j_gene: TRBJ2-7
CDR3aa: CSARDALAAWEQYF
CDR3nt: TGCAGTGCTAGAGATGCATTAGCGGCCTGGGAGCAGTACTTC

v_gene: TRBV18
d_gene: .
len: 14
abundance: many
j_gene: TRBJ1-1
CDR3aa: CASSSTDISTEAFF
CDR3nt: TGTGCCAGCTCATCGACAGACATCAGCACTGAAGCTTTCTTT

v_gene: TRBV11-2
d_gene: .
len: 16
abundance: many
j_gene: TRBJ1-1
CDR3aa: CASSSWTQGISTEAFF
CDR3nt: TGTGCCAGCAGCTCCTGGACACAGGGCATCTCCACTGAAGCTTTCTTT

v_gene: TRBV7-3
d_gene: TRBD1
len: 15
abundance: many
j_gene: TRBJ1-6
CDR3aa: CASSFGDRGSSPLHF
CDR3nt: TGTGCCAGCAGCTTTGGGGACAGGGGATCTTCACCCCTCCACTTT

v_gene: TRBV30
d_gene: .
len: 12
abundance: many
j_gene: TRBJ2-2
CDR3aa: CAWRVGAGELFF
CDR3nt: TGTGCCTGGAGAGTTGGGGCCGGGGAGCTGTTTTTT

v_gene: TRBV19
d_gene: .
len: 13
abundance: .
j_gene: TRBJ2-7
CDR3aa: CASSNKRGQLQYF
CDR3nt: TGTGCCAGTAGTAACAAAAGAGGACAGTTGCAGTACTTC

v_gene: TRBV20-1
d_gene: TRBD1
len: 13
abundance: many
j_gene: TRBJ1-1
CDR3aa: CSARDRAGTEAFF
CDR3nt: TGCAGTGCTAGGGACAGGGCGGGAACTGAAGCTTTCTTT

v_gene: TRBV19
d_gene: .
len: 13
abundance: many
j_gene: TRBJ1-2
CDR3aa: CASTPRGTAPYTF
CDR3nt: TGTGCCAGTACTCCCCGGGGGACGGCACCTTACACCTTC

v_gene: TRBV30
d_gene: .
len: 16
abundance: many
j_gene: TRBJ1-1
CDR3aa: CAWSVGVVHVNTEAFF
CDR3nt: TGTGCCTGGAGTGTAGGCGTCGTCCACGTGAACACTGAAGCTTTCTTT

v_gene: TRBV30
d_gene: TRBD2
len: 13
abundance: many
j_gene: TRBJ2-7
CDR3aa: CAWSAGRAREQYF
CDR3nt: TGTGCCTGGAGCGCCGGGAGGGCCCGCGAGCAGTACTTC

v_gene: TRBV19
d_gene: TRBD1
len: 15
abundance: .
j_gene: TRBJ1-1
CDR3aa: CASSPATGQYTEAFF
CDR3nt: TGTGCCAGTAGCCCCGCGACAGGGCAGTACACTGAAGCTTTCTTT

v_gene: TRBV7-2
d_gene: TRBD2
len: 14
abundance: many
j_gene: TRBJ2-7
CDR3aa: CASSRGLAGDEQYF
CDR3nt: TGTGCCAGCAGCCGAGGACTAGCGGGAGACGAGCAGTACTTC

v_gene: TRBV27
d_gene: .
len: 15
abundance: many
j_gene: TRBJ2-7
CDR3aa: CASSPPGLSSYEQYF
CDR3nt: TGTGCCAGCAGTCCGCCGGGACTTAGCTCCTACGAGCAGTACTTC

v_gene: TRBV10-3
d_gene: TRBD1
len: 13
abundance: .
j_gene: TRBJ1-5
CDR3aa: CAISYEQGEPQHF
CDR3nt: TGTGCCATCAGTTACGAACAGGGGGAGCCCCAGCATTTT

v_gene: TRBV20-1
d_gene: .
len: 16
abundance: .
j_gene: TRBJ2-7
CDR3aa: CSAKSTGGQNTLEQYF
CDR3nt: TGCAGTGCTAAATCAACCGGGGGACAGAACACTCTCGAGCAGTACTTC

v_gene: TRBV12-3/TRBV12-4
d_gene: .
len: 15
abundance: many
j_gene: TRBJ1-5
CDR3aa: CASSFQGSVNQPQHF
CDR3nt: TGTGCCAGCAGTTTTCAAGGGTCGGTAAATCAGCCCCAGCATTTT

v_gene: TRBV2
d_gene: TRBD2
len: 15
abundance: .
j_gene: TRBJ2-7
CDR3aa: CASGRLAGVEYEQYF
CDR3nt: TGTGCCAGCGGTCGGCTAGCGGGAGTCGAGTACGAGCAGTACTTC